This TCR beta chain stems from a study of cytomegalovirus exposure and HLA in healthy donors. Looking at the study overall: HLA-typed donors were the source of 86 million or so unique TCRs held in an early data release.

Researchers ran the PCR with 60 Vbeta and 13 Jbeta primers. The method was immunoSEQ multiplex PCR; TCRdb's version includes in-frame clones alone and lacks a portion of them. The sample yields roughly 130,000 clones, 66% seen once. As regards this clone: Its cognate antigen is unknown.

Findings and limits, study-wide: Specificity for CMV antigens was confirmed in vitro for three of the CMV-associated chains. Most TCR sequences proved rare, with some public TCRs found in many donors. The study labeled 164 TCR beta chains cytomegalovirus-associated.

Per the germline V gene, CDR1 is MNHEY and CDR2 is SVGAGI. Between the trimmed V and J ends, which lost 5 bases and 1 base, there was a span of 11 bases. The length of the CDR3 is 14 residues. This chain joins TRBV6-5 and TRBJ1-1; no clear D. The sample comprised PBMCs. The receptor was isolated from a man aged 18 to 29 in good health and CMV-seronegative. The CDR3 sequence: CASSRRAQNTEAFF. CDR3 bases: TGTGCCAGCAGTCGGAGGGCACAGAACACTGAAGCTTTCTTT.